Described below is a single T cell receptor beta chain sequence and its context. What it binds is unknown. This record comes from a study of cytotoxic CD8 clonotypes in ibrutinib-treated CLL. Sequencing sought depths of 1 in 200,000 to 1 in 1 million T cells. Method: immunoSEQ multiplex PCR; TCRdb's copy keeps in-frame clones and lacks some. The sample records about 120,000 clones, more than 55% being singletons. The CDR3 sequence is 13 residues long. In germline, CDR1 is SGDLS, CDR2 YYNGEE. V was clipped by 4 bases and J by 5 bases, with 11 bases between them. Whole-study findings and limits: Clonality measured at baseline exceeded age-matched healthy donors, tracking circulating CD8+ T-cell counts. Clonality was elevated at ibrutinib response and had returned toward baseline at progression.

The TCR comes from a human donor with chronic lymphocytic leukemia. This chain links TRBV9 with TRBJ2-3, with D hard to call. The sequencing here drew on PBMCs, taken after 24 months of ibrutinib treatment. The DNA of the CDR3 is TGTGCCAGCAGCCCCGGCCCTTTAGATACGCAGTATTTT. This encodes CASSPGPLDTQYF. Filled out from reference TRBV9 and TRBJ2-3, the complete variable domain reads DSGVTQTPKHLITATGQRVTLRCSPRSGDLSVYWYQQSLDQGLQFLIQYYNGEERAKGNILERFSAQQFPDLHSELNLSSLELGDSALYFCASSPGPLDTQYFGPGTRLTVL.